The following is a TCR beta chain sequence with its context. TCR analog templates of synthetic origin were spiked into each PCR. Data came from immunoSEQ multiplex PCR; TCRdb stores just in-frame clones and leaves some out. The table lists about 120,000 clones, around 89% of them singletons. Time point reported: peripheral blood 6 weeks after treatment start. The data originate from a study of PD-L1 blockade in urothelial cancer. The overall study: At some point between 2013 and 2014 therapy began: atezolizumab 1,200 mg intravenously every 3 weeks.

The ends lost 10 bases at V and 0 bases at J; junction bases unmatched: 3. From germline, CDR1 is MDHEN and CDR2 SYDVKM. The CDR3 is 12 residues long. Sequenced here: PBMCs, sampled around atezolizumab (anti-PD-L1) treatment. The rearrangement links TRBV28 to TRBJ2-7, with TRBD1 matching 7 bases. The TCR originated in a man in his sixties with urothelial cancer. The CDR3 DNA reads TGTGCCACCGGGGACAGCTCCTACGAGCAGTACTTC. The encoded protein is CATGDSSYEQYF.